What follows are 28 T cell receptor beta chains derived from one specimen sequenced in a study of T cell repertoires in cytomegalovirus infection. TCRdb reprocessed the reads via MiXCR and lists one record per CDR3 protein. Of 510,000 or so distinct CDR3 sequences in the sample, 26% were seen once. The sequenced material came from PBMCs. The receptors were gathered from a human donor in good health (CMV status not recorded). Some clones in this sample may be carry-over from other donors' samples.

Many counts were recorded for this clonotype. The chain is built from TRBV7-8 and TRBJ1-5; no firm D call. This CDR3 comprises 15 residues. V dropped 3 bases and J dropped 0 bases, with 9 bases sitting between them. CDR1 and CDR2 from the germline V gene are SGHVS and FQNEAQ. The CDR3: CASSLSLDSNQPQHF. The CDR3 DNA reads as TGTGCCAGCAGCTTGTCCCTGGATAGCAATCAGCCCCAGCATTTT.

V usage is TRBV19 and J usage is TRBJ1-5; tentative D call: TRBD1 (6 bases). Germline CDR1 reads LNHDA; CDR2 reads SQIVND (reference sequence). The CDR3 runs to 16 residues. Trimming removed 5 bases at V and 2 bases at J, with 16 bases between. The CDR3 sequence: CASSQLLRTGNQPQHF. In nucleotides, the CDR3 is TGTGCCAGTAGTCAGTTACTTAGGACAGGCAATCAGCCCCAGCATTTT. The full variable domain, completed using reference TRBV19 and TRBJ1-5, is DGGITQSPKYLFRKEGQNVTLSCEQNLNHDAMYWYRQDPGQGLRLIYYSQIVNDFQKGDIAEGYSVSREKKESFPLTVTSAQKNPTAFYLCASSQLLRTGNQPQHFGDGTRLSIL.

The chain's CDR3 is CASGRHRGIGRNVEQYF. For the CDR3, the DNA is TGTGCCAGCGGTAGGCACAGGGGCATAGGCCGCAACGTCGAGCAGTACTTC. The genes are TRBV2 and TRBJ2-7; TRBD1 matches 7 bases. The CDR3 runs 17 residues. The germline CDR1 and CDR2 sequences are SNHLY and FYNNEI. Unmatched junction bases numbered 22, after V lost 8 bases and J lost 6 bases.

The sample holds a few counts of this clonotype. The rearrangement links TRBV7-9 to TRBJ2-7, with unresolved D. Trimming shortened V by 6 bases and J by 3 bases, and 12 bases separated the two germline ends. The CDR3 sequence is 13 residues long. The germline V gene encodes CDR1 SEHNR and CDR2 FQNEAQ (reference sequence). This CDR3 reads CASSLAEFYEQYV. The CDR3 bases are TGTGCCAGCAGTCTCGCTGAGTTCTACGAGCAGTACGTC.

This rearrangement joins TRBV5-4 to TRBJ2-3; 7 bases map to TRBD1. The junction had 3 bases not matched to a gene; V was cut back by 0 bases and J by 2 bases. Germline CDR1 is SGHNT and CDR2 is YYREEE (reference sequence). This CDR3 has 15 residues. The CDR3: CASSLGDSYTDTQYF. The CDR3 DNA is TGTGCCAGCAGCTTGGGGGACAGTTACACAGATACGCAGTATTTT.

This clonotype was detected only a few times. This chain connects TRBV7-9 to TRBJ2-3, with D tentatively TRBD2 (6 bases). The germline V gene has CDR1 SEHNR and CDR2 FQNEAQ (reference sequence). This CDR3 contains 16 residues. Trimming stripped 3 bases from V and 6 bases from J, with 19 bases between. CDR3 protein: CASSFSGSLMVDTQYF. The CDR3 nucleotides read TGTGCCAGCAGCTTTTCCGGGAGCCTTATGGTGGATACGCAGTATTTT.

A few counts support this clonotype. The V call is TRBV28, the J call TRBJ2-7; either TRBD1 or TRBD2 may supply D (5 bases each). V gave up 6 bases and J gave up 2 bases, with 14 bases separating them. This CDR3 is 14 amino acids long. The germline gives CDR1 MDHEN, CDR2 SYDVKM. The CDR3 DNA sequence: TGTGCCAGCAGCCTCCTTGGGGGACCCTACGAGCAGTACTTC. This gives the protein CASSLLGGPYEQYF.

The chain uses TRBV7-8 and TRBJ2-1; 7 nucleotides agree with TRBD2. The CDR3 has 13 amino acids. V gave up 4 bases and J gave up 11 bases; unmatched junction bases: 8. CDR1 is SGHVS and CDR2 is FQNEAQ in the germline V gene. This CDR3 reads CASSYSAGIKQFF. Written as DNA, the CDR3 is TGTGCCAGCAGCTACTCAGCGGGAATTAAGCAGTTCTTC. Together with reference TRBV7-8 and TRBJ2-1, the CDR3 gives the full variable domain: GAGVSQSPRYKVAKRGQDVALRCDPISGHVSLFWYQQALGQGPEFLTYFQNEAQLDKSGLPSDRFFAERPEGSVSTLKIQRTQQEDSAVYLCASSYSAGIKQFFGPGTRLTVL.

On this clonotype itself: A much bigger clone sits one base away, suggesting this may be a read error. The chain is built from TRBV5-4 and TRBJ2-1, with 11 nucleotides matching TRBD1. V was pared by 2 bases and J by 8 bases, with 6 bases of the junction left unmatched. The germline V gene encodes CDR1 SGHNT and CDR2 YYREEE (reference sequence). CDR3 length: 15 amino acids. In nucleotides, the CDR3 is TGTGCCAGCAGCTTAAGGGACAGGGGGATAGATGAGCAGTTCTTC. Translation: CASSLRDRGIDEQFF.

This clonotype appeared many times. CDR3 sequence: CASSLGSGNEQFF. The CDR3 DNA reads TGTGCCAGCAGCTTAGGCAGCGGGAATGAGCAGTTCTTC. The chain has TRBV7-2 and TRBJ2-1; perhaps TRBD2 as D (6 bases). V lost 1 base, J lost 7 bases, and 8 bases lay in between. Germline CDR1 SGHTA, CDR2 FQGNSA. This CDR3 contains 13 residues.

This clonotype has ten or more counts. This rearrangement joins TRBV7-9 to TRBJ1-5; no clear D gene. Trimming left V 6 bases short and J 3 bases short, with 6 bases between. The length of the CDR3 is 12 residues. CDR1 is SEHNR and CDR2 is FQNEAQ in the germline V gene (reference sequence). CDR3 bases: TGTGCCAGCAGTTTTAACAATCAGCCCCAGCATTTT. Translation gives CASSFNNQPQHF.

The chain combines TRBV10-3 with TRBJ1-2; TRBD1 aligns across 7 bases. CDR3 length: 17 amino acids. V dropped 1 base and J dropped 4; count of bases not matched to a gene: 12. The germline CDR1 and CDR2 sequences are ENHRY and SYGVKD. CDR3 protein: CAISEYGQDILGYGYTF. The CDR3 region has the DNA TGTGCCATCAGTGAGTACGGACAGGATATCTTGGGCTATGGCTACACCTTC.

The genes are TRBV11-3 and TRBJ1-1; the match to TRBD1 covers 7 bases. CDR1 is SGHNT, CDR2 YENEEA, per germline. The V gene end was trimmed by 2 bases and the J gene end by 0 bases; junction bases not matched to a gene: 12. The CDR3 is 18 residues long. The CDR3 DNA is TGTGCCAGCAGCTTAAATCTCCCGGGACAGTTAATGAACACTGAAGCTTTCTTT. This sequence encodes CASSLNLPGQLMNTEAFF.

The rearrangement links TRBV6-5 to TRBJ1-5; 11 bases agree with TRBD1. Germline-derived CDR1 and CDR2 are MNHEY and SVGAGI. The CDR3 loop spans 15 amino acids. Unmatched junction bases numbered 5, after V lost 5 bases and J lost 5 bases. In nucleotides, the CDR3 is TGTGCCAGCAGTGGGACAGGGGGAAGGGATCAGCCCCAGCATTTT. As protein: CASSGTGGRDQPQHF.

The chain links TRBV9 to TRBJ1-1; D might be TRBD1 (5 bases). In germline, CDR1 is SGDLS, CDR2 YYNGEE. V was pared by 5 bases and J by 4 bases, with 9 bases between. The CDR3 totals 12 residues. The CDR3 DNA is TGTGCCAGCAGAGGGGAGGTCACTGAAGCTTTCTTT. Its translation: CASRGEVTEAFF.

J is TRBJ2-5 and V is TRBV15; no firm D call. Trimming shortened V by 4 bases and J by 2 bases, and 11 bases separated the two germline ends. CDR3 size: 14 residues. CDR1 and CDR2 (germline): LNHNV, YYDKDF (reference sequence). CDR3 residues: CATSTYTDQETQYF. DNA for the CDR3: TGTGCCACCAGCACTTACACAGATCAAGAGACCCAGTACTTC.

This clonotype was seen repeatedly, ten times or more. This chain links TRBV7-8 with TRBJ2-1; 8 bases are shared with TRBD2. From germline, CDR1 is SGHVS and CDR2 FQNEAQ. The CDR3 contains 17 residues. Trimming at V came to 2 bases and at J to 6 bases, leaving 12 bases not matched to a gene. The CDR3 loop reads CASSLHQLGGRPNEQFF. CDR3 nucleotides: TGTGCCAGCAGCTTACACCAACTTGGCGGGAGGCCCAATGAGCAGTTCTTC.

The chain recombines TRBV19 with TRBJ2-3; 9 nucleotides line up with TRBD1. The V gene end was trimmed by 9 bases and the J gene end by 4 bases; junction bases not matched to a gene: 2. Per the germline V gene, CDR1 is LNHDA and CDR2 is SQIVND (reference sequence). The CDR3 contains 12 residues. Written as DNA, the CDR3 is TGTGCCAGCGGGACAGGGCCAGATACGCAGTATTTT. Protein sequence: CASGTGPDTQYF.

Only a few counts were recorded for this clonotype. This chain joins TRBV6-5 and TRBJ2-3; 7 bases line up with TRBD2. Germline CDR1 MNHEY, CDR2 SVGAGI. Trimming removed 0 bases from V and 1 base from J; junction bases left unmatched: 1. This CDR3 contains 15 residues. The CDR3 DNA reads TGTGCCAGCAGTTACTCCCTAGCGGGCACAGATACGCAGTATTTT. This gives the protein CASSYSLAGTDTQYF.

The chain carries TRBV29-1 and TRBJ2-1, with D possibly TRBD1 on 5 matching bases. Between the trimmed V and J ends, which lost 5 bases and 0 bases, there was a span of 8 bases. This CDR3 comprises 13 residues. Germline CDR1 SQVTM, CDR2 ANQGSEA. CDR3 in amino acids: CSVRTRSYNEQFF. Written as DNA, the CDR3 is TGCAGCGTTCGGACACGCTCCTACAATGAGCAGTTCTTC.

In its sample, this clonotype was seen many times. The CDR3 region is CASSLPTGGSEKLFF. The CDR3 DNA is TGTGCCAGCAGCCTTCCGACAGGAGGAAGTGAAAAACTGTTTTTT. The chain employs TRBV7-8 and TRBJ1-4; possible D gene TRBD1, 6 bases. Germline CDR1 and CDR2: SGHVS and FQNEAQ. The CDR3 has 15 residues. Trimming removed 5 bases at V and 7 bases at J, with 17 bases between.

This clonotype has a handful of counts. The chain has TRBV14 and TRBJ2-1, with D unresolved. This CDR3 is 13 amino acids long. V was clipped by 0 bases and J by 8 bases, with 8 bases between them. Germline V gene sequence: CDR1 SGHDN, CDR2 FVKESK. CDR3 sequence: CASSQDIRDEQFF. The CDR3, as DNA: TGTGCCAGCAGCCAAGATATACGAGATGAGCAGTTCTTC. The entire variable domain, with the rest obtained from reference TRBV14 and TRBJ2-1, is as follows: EAGVTQFPSHSVIEKGQTVTLRCDPISGHDNLYWYRRVMGKEIKFLLHFVKESKQDESGMPNNRFLAERTGGTYSTLKVQPAELEDSGVYFCASSQDIRDEQFFGPGTRLTVL.

This clonotype appeared many times. V usage is TRBV5-1 and J usage is TRBJ2-2; the D is unclear. The CDR3 is 14 amino acids. Germline V gives CDR1 SGHRS, CDR2 YFSETQ. V was shortened by 2 bases and J by 2 bases, with 7 bases between the two germline ends. As DNA, the CDR3 is TGCGCCAGCAGCTTAGCATCTAACACCGGGGAGCTGTTTTTT. This codes for CASSLASNTGELFF.

In its sample, this clonotype was seen a few times. An end of the junction does not agree with germline; a read error may underlie this. This chain uses TRBV7-9 with TRBJ2-1, with a tentative D call TRBD2 (6 bases). The CDR3 totals 17 residues. Germline CDR1 is SEHNR and CDR2 is FQNEAQ (reference sequence). The CDR3 reads CASRLGPHGSLGNEQFF. CDR3 nucleotides: TGTGCCAGCAGGTTAGGCCCCCACGGGAGCTTAGGCAATGAGCAGTTCTTC.

This clonotype was seen more than once but under ten times. The CDR3 coding sequence is TGTGGGATTGGGGAAGCTTCCTTCAATCAGCCCCAGCATTTT. Amino acids: CGIGEASFNQPQHF. V gene TRBV6-1 combines with J gene TRBJ1-5, with D uncertain. The CDR3 consists of 14 residues. Germline V gene data show CDR1 as MNHNS and CDR2 as SASEGT.

This clonotype was seen only a few times. The V call is TRBV2, the J call TRBJ2-3; D call uncertain. The CDR3 covers 12 residues. Germline V gene lookup returns CDR1 SNHLY and CDR2 FYNNEI. V lost 7 bases, J lost 6 bases, and 11 bases lay in between. The CDR3 loop reads CASMAAADTQYF. In DNA form, the CDR3 reads TGTGCCAGCATGGCGGCGGCTGATACGCAGTATTTT. The variable domain in full, with the rest retrieved from reference TRBV2 and TRBJ2-3, is EPEVTQTPSHQVTQMGQEVILRCVPISNHLYFYWYRQILGQKVEFLVSFYNNEISEKSEIFDDQFSVERPDGSNFTLKIRSTKLEDSAMYFCASMAAADTQYFGPGTRLTVL.

This clonotype has a handful of counts. The chain has TRBV4-1 and TRBJ2-2; a weak D match, TRBD2 (5 bases). The CDR3 runs 17 residues. Germline V gene sequence: CDR1 MGHRA, CDR2 YSYEKL. Trimming shortened V by 4 bases and J by 6 bases, and 21 bases separated the two germline ends. The CDR3 DNA reads as TGCGCCAGCAGCCCCCCCCTTTTGGAGCGGCTGGCCGGGGAGCTGTTTTTT. Its translation is CASSPPLLERLAGELFF.

This chain uses TRBV4-1 with TRBJ2-1; the match to TRBD2 covers 9 bases. The CDR3 loop spans 16 amino acids. Germline CDR1 is MGHRA and CDR2 is YSYEKL. Trimming took 4 bases from V and 6 from J; bases not matched to a gene: 10. Here the CDR3 reads CASSLSSGITGNEQFF. DNA for the CDR3: TGCGCCAGCAGCCTGTCTAGCGGGATAACGGGCAATGAGCAGTTCTTC.